This T cell receptor (beta chain) was recovered during a study of tumor-infiltrating lymphocytes in primary liver carcinoma. Bulk tissue was left unsorted, and RNA and DNA were co-extracted from roughly 20-30 mg of it. Donors underwent surgery for histopathologically diagnosed primary liver carcinoma. A primer in the constant region served to generate TCR beta cDNA from approximately 460 ng of total RNA. ARM-PCR, slightly modified, supplied the TCR beta libraries through three nested multiplex PCR rounds. Each of the first two PCR rounds ran 9 to 11 cycles with TRBV1-TRBV30 forward and C-beta reverse primers. TCRdb reanalysed the multiplex PCR reads using MiXCR and keeps one entry per CDR3 protein. Of tens of thousands of distinct CDR3 sequences listed, over 75% are singletons. As concerns this clonotype: The junction departs from the called germline gene at one end, perhaps through a read error.

The CDR3 contains 15 residues. Sequenced sample: liver tumor tissue from sampling region 2. Subset indicated: tumor region T2, inferior pole. The chain joins TRBV12-3 or TRBV12-4 to TRBJ2-1; 11 bases fit TRBD2. The sequence came from a woman aged 25-40 years with primary liver carcinoma and hepatitis B virus infection. In DNA, the CDR3 is TGTGCCTGCAGCCTGTCCGGGACTAGCGGACTTGAGCGATTCTTC. It specifies CACSLSGTSGLERFF.